The TCR beta chain under discussion was sequenced for a study of blood T cell repertoires in COVID-19. Study information: Samples came from the United States, Italy and Spain, spanning acute and convalescent COVID-19. In each case, the material was cDNA or gDNA derived from T cells, B-cell-depleted T cells, or PBMCs.

Trimming took 2 bases from V and 10 from J, leaving 12 bases between them. The CDR3 has 13 amino acids. CDR1 is PRHDT, CDR2 FYEKMQ, per germline (reference sequence). In the original analysis: Estimation of nucleated cell counts relied on the amplification of reference gene primers. The assay was immunoSEQ multiplex PCR, and TCRdb's table has in-frame clones only and misses some. That table gives V, J and clone size, and the DNA gave D and trimming. The data show some 42,000 clones, with around 89% seen just once and more than 7% held by the top ten. What was sequenced was peripheral blood. The TCR comes from a man younger than 45 with active or convalescent COVID-19. The V and J genes are TRBV13 and TRBJ2-1; weak D call: TRBD2 (6 bases). The CDR3 nucleotides are TGTGCCAGCAGCTTAAATCCGGCGGGGGAGCAGTTCTTC. Translation: CASSLNPAGEQFF.